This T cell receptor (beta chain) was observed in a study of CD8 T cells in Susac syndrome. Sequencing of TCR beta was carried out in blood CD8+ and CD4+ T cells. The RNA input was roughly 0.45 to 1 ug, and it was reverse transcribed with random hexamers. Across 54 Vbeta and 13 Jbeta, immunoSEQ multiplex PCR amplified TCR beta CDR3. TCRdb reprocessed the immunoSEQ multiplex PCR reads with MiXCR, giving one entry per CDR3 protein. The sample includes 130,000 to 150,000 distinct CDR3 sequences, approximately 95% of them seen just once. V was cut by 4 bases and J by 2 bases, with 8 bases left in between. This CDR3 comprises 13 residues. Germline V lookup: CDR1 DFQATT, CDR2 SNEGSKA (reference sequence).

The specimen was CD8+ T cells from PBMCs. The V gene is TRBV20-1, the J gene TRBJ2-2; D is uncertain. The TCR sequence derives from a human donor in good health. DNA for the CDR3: TGCAGTGCTACCTCAACAAACACCGGGGAGCTGTTTTTT. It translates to CSATSTNTGELFF.